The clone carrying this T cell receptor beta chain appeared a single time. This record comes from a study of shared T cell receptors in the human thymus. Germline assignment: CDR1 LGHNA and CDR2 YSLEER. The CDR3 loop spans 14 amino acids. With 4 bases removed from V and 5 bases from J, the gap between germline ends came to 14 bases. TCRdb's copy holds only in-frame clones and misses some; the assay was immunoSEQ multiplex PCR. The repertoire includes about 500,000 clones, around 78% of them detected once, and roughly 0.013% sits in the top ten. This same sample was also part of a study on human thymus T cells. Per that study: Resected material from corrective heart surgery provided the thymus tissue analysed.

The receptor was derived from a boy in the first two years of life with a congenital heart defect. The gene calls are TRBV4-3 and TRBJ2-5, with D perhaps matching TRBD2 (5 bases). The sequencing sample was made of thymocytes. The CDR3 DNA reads TGCGCCAGCAGCCTCCGCGAGGGTATGGAGACCCAGTACTTC. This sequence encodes CASSLREGMETQYF.